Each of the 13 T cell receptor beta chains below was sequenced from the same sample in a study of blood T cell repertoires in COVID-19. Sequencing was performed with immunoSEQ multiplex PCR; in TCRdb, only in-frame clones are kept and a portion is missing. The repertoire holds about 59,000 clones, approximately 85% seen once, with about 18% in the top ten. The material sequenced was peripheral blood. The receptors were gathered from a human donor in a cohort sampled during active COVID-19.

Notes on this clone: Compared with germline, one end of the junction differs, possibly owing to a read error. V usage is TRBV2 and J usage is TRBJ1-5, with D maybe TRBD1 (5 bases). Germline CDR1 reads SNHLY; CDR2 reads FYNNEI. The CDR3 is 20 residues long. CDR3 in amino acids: CASREEWQGLPGYSNQPQHF. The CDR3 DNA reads TGTGCCAGCAGGGAAGAGTGGCAGGGCCTCCCCGGATATAGCAATCAGCCCCAGCATTTT. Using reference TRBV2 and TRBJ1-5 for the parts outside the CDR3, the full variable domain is EPEVTQTPSHQVTQMGQEVILRCVPISNHLYFYWYRQILGQKVEFLVSFYNNEISEKSEIFDDQFSVERPDGSNFTLKIRSTKLEDSAMYFCASREEWQGLPGYSNQPQHFGDGTRLSIL.

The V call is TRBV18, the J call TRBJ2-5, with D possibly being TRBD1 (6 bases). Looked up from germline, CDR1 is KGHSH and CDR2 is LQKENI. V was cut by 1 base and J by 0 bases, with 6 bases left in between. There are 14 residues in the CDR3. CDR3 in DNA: TGTGCCAGCTCACCACGGGGGCACCAAGAGACCCAGTACTTC. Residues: CASSPRGHQETQYF.

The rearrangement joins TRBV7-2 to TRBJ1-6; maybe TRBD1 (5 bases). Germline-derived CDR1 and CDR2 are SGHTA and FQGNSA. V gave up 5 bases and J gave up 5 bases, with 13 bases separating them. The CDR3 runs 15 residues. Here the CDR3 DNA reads TGTGCCAGCAGCCCTCGGACAAGCAATAATTCACCCCTCCACTTT. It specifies CASSPRTSNNSPLHF.

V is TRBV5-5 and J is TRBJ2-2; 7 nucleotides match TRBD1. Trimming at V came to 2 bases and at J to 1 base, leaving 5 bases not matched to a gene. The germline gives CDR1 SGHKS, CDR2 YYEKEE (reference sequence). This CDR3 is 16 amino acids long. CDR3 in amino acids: CASSFTGAGNTGELFF. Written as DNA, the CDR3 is TGTGCCAGCAGCTTTACAGGGGCGGGGAACACCGGGGAGCTGTTTTTT.

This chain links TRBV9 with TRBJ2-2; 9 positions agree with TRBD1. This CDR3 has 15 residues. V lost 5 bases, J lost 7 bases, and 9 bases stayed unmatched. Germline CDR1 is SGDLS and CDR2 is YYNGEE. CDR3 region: CASSQKQGADGELFF. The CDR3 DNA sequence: TGTGCCAGCAGTCAAAAACAGGGGGCGGACGGGGAGCTGTTTTTT.

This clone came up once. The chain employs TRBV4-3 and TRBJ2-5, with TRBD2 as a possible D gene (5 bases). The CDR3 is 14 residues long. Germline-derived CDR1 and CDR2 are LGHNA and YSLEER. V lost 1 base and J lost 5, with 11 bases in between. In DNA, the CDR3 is TGCGCCAGCAGCCAAGGACCGGGCGGGGAGACCCAGTACTTC. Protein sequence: CASSQGPGGETQYF.

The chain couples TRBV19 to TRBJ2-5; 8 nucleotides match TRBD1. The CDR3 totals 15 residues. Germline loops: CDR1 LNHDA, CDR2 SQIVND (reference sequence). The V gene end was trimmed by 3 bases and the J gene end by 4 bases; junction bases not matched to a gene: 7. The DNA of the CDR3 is TGTGCCAGTAGTATCCAGCAGGGGGCGGGAGAGACCCAGTACTTC. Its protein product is CASSIQQGAGETQYF. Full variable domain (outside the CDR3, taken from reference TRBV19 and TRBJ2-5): DGGITQSPKYLFRKEGQNVTLSCEQNLNHDAMYWYRQDPGQGLRLIYYSQIVNDFQKGDIAEGYSVSREKKESFPLTVTSAQKNPTAFYLCASSIQQGAGETQYFGPGTRLLVL.

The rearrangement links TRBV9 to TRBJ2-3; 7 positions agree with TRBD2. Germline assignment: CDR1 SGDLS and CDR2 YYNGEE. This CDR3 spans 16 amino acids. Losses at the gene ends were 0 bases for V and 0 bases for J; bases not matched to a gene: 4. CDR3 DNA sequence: TGTGCCAGCAGCGTAGGAGGTAGCGGGAGCACAGATACGCAGTATTTT. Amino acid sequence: CASSVGGSGSTDTQYF.

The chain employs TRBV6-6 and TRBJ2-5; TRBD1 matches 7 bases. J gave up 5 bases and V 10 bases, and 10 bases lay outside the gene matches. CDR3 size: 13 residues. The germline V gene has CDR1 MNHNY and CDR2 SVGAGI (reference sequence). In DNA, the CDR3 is TGTGCCACAGGGGGTGGGAGTATGGAGACCCAGTACTTC. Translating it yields CATGGGSMETQYF.

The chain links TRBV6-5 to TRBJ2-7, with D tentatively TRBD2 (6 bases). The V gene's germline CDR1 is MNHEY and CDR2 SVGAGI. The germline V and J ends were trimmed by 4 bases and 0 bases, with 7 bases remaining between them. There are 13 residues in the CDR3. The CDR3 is CASSFGGSYEQYF. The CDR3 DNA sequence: TGTGCCAGCAGTTTCGGGGGCTCCTACGAGCAGTACTTC.

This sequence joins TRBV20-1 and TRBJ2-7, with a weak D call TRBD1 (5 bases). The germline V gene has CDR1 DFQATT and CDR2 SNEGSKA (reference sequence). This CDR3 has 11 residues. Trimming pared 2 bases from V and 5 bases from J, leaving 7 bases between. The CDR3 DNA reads TGCAGTGCTAGAAAGGGGAACGAGCAGTACTTC. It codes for CSARKGNEQYF.

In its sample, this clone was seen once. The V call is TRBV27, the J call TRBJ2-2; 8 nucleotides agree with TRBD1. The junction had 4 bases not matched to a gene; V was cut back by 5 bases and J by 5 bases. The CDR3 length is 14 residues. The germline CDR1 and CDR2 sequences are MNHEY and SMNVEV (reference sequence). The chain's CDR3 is CASSPRTGTGELFF. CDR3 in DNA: TGTGCCAGCAGTCCCAGGACAGGGACCGGGGAGCTGTTTTTT.

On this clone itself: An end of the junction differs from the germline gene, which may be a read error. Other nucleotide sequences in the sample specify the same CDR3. The CDR3 DNA reads TGTGCCAGCAGCCCGGGGGGCTATAGCAATCAGCCTCAGCATTTT. Protein: CASSPGGYSNQPQHF. The chain recombines TRBV5-6 with TRBJ1-5; D is perhaps TRBD1 (6 bases). CDR1 is SGHDT and CDR2 is YYEEEE in the germline V gene. There are 15 residues in the CDR3. The entire variable domain, with the rest obtained from reference TRBV5-6 and TRBJ1-5, is as follows: DAGVTQSPTHLIKTRGQQVTLRCSPKSGHDTVSWYQQALGQGPQFIFQYYEEEERQRGNFPDRFSGHQFPNYSSELNVNALLLGDSALYLCASSPGGYSNQPQHFGDGTRLSIL.